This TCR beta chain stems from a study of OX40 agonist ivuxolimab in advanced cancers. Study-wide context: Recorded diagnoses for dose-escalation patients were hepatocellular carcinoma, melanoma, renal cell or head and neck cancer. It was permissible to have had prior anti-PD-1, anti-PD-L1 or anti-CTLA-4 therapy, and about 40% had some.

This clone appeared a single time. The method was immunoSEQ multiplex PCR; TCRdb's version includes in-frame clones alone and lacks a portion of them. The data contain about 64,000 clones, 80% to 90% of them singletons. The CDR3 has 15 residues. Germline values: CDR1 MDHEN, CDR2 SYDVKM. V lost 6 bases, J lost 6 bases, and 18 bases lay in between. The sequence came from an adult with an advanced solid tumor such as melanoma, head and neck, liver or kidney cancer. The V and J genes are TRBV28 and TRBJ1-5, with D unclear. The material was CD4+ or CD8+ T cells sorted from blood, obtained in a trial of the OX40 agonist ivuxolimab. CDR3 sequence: CASRVGRLRFQPQHF. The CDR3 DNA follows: TGTGCCAGCAGGGTGGGCAGGTTGCGTTTTCAGCCCCAGCATTTT.